The present T cell receptor (beta chain) was sequenced within a study of CD8 T cells in ankylosing spondylitis. Regarding the study as a whole: Clones tied to disease were said to be significantly enriched in matched ankylosing spondylitis synovial fluid. Relatively scarce in peripheral blood, disease-linked clones were CD8+. In ankylosing spondylitis blood, a motif of roughly eight highly homologous TCR beta variants appeared characteristic.

In making TCR beta libraries, quantitative 5'-RACE with molecular barcodes was used. From the 5' RACE reads, TCRdb called clonotypes with MiXCR, one entry per CDR3 protein. The table records about 130,000 distinct CDR3 sequences, roughly 8.8% of them present only once. This CDR3 spans 15 amino acids. Trimming shortened V by 3 bases and J by 1 base, and 12 bases separated the two germline ends. The germline V gene has CDR1 MGHDK and CDR2 SYGVNS. Many counts were recorded for this clonotype. Its matching antigen is unknown. This TCR was sampled from a male donor with ankylosing spondylitis or in good health (not recorded which). The sequenced material came from blood, either unsorted or a sorted T cell fraction (not recorded which). The V and J genes are TRBV25-1 and TRBJ1-1, with a tentative D call TRBD1 (6 bases). Here the CDR3 reads CASSDTGQPNTEAFF. The CDR3 DNA reads as TGTGCCAGCAGTGATACAGGACAGCCGAACACTGAAGCTTTCTTT.